Reported below is one T cell receptor (beta chain). The antigen is undetermined. This sample was taken from a study of vaccination and CD4 T cells after COVID-19. The treatment is: roughly 11-day PBMC culture with coronavirus spike peptide pools or control peptides (ViraFEST assay). Germline CDR1 is SGHRS and CDR2 is YFSETQ. The V gene end was trimmed by 0 bases and the J gene end by 0 bases; junction bases not matched to a gene: 2. This CDR3 has 15 residues. With the Oncomine TCR Beta short-read assay, DNA from cultured CD4+ T cells was sequenced. TCRdb itself ran the PCR reads through MiXCR, one entry per CDR3 protein. This sample has over 10,000 distinct CDR3 sequences, with 50% to 65% found just once.

The TCR sequence derives from a human donor who had recovered from COVID-19. The sample was CD4+ T cells from blood, cultured in vitro. The gene calls are TRBV5-1 and TRBJ2-5; TRBD1 matches at 7 bases. For the CDR3, the DNA is TGCGCCAGCAGCTTGGTAGGGACAGACCAAGAGACCCAGTACTTC. Translated, it gives CASSLVGTDQETQYF.